The 27 T cell receptor beta chains in this list originate from one sample, sequenced in a study of T cell repertoires in cytomegalovirus infection. TCRdb redid the calling of the reads with MiXCR, one entry per CDR3 protein. The data show hundreds of thousands of distinct CDR3 sequences, approximately 8.9% seen once. Sequencing input: PBMCs. These TCRs come from a human donor in good health (CMV status not recorded). Some clones in this sample may be carry-over from other donors' samples.

V gene TRBV28 combines with J gene TRBJ1-4; D unclear. The germline gives CDR1 MDHEN, CDR2 SYDVKM. The CDR3 is 14 amino acids. The ends were cut back, 1 base at V and 6 bases at J, with 9 bases in the middle. This chain's CDR3 is CASSLSGLYEKLFF. Here the CDR3 DNA reads TGTGCCAGCAGTTTATCCGGATTATATGAAAAACTGTTTTTT. Drawing the rest from reference TRBV28 and TRBJ1-4, the complete variable domain is DVKVTQSSRYLVKRTGEKVFLECVQDMDHENMFWYRQDPGLGLRLIYFSYDVKMKEKGDIPEGYSVSREKKERFSLILESASTNQTSMYLCASSLSGLYEKLFFGSGTQLSVL.

This clonotype was counted at least ten times. The chain carries TRBV10-3 and TRBJ2-7; D may match TRBD1 or TRBD2 (6 bases each). Germline CDR1 is ENHRY and CDR2 is SYGVKD. V lost 2 bases and J 3 bases, leaving 8 bases between the germline ends. The CDR3 covers 13 residues. The DNA for the CDR3 is TGTGCCATCAGTGAGGCGGGACACTACGAGCAGTACTTC. This sequence encodes CAISEAGHYEQYF.

The rearrangement joins TRBV2 to TRBJ1-4; D might be TRBD1 (6 bases). The germline V gene encodes CDR1 SNHLY and CDR2 FYNNEI. Trimming left V 8 bases short and J 8 bases short, with 15 bases between. CDR3 length equals 13 residues. This CDR3 reads CASARGEGEKLFF. DNA of the CDR3: TGTGCCAGCGCAAGGGGGGAAGGCGAAAAACTGTTTTTT.

This clonotype occurred a few times. The rearrangement uses TRBV14 and TRBJ1-6; no reliable D call. CDR1 SGHDN and CDR2 FVKESK come from the germline V gene. The CDR3 loop spans 14 amino acids. V lost 0 bases, J lost 7 bases, and 7 bases lay in between. CDR3 sequence (DNA): TGTGCCAGCAGCCAAGAGTCAGACAATTCACCCCTCCACTTT. This translates into CASSQESDNSPLHF.

V is TRBV7-9 and J is TRBJ1-2; unclear D gene. Between the trimmed V and J ends, which lost 3 bases and 4 bases, there was a span of 6 bases. The CDR3 totals 12 residues. CDR1 is SEHNR and CDR2 is FQNEAQ in the germline V gene (reference sequence). In DNA form, the CDR3 reads TGTGCCAGCAGCTTCCGGACCTATGGCTACACCTTC. It yields the protein CASSFRTYGYTF.

The rearrangement uses TRBV11-2 and TRBJ2-7, with D perhaps matching TRBD2 (6 bases). V shed 5 bases and J shed 3 bases, with 17 bases lying between them. The CDR3 contains 15 residues. The germline gives CDR1 SGHAT, CDR2 FQNNGV. CDR3 amino acids: CASSATGTENYEQYF. The CDR3 DNA is TGTGCCAGCAGCGCTACCGGGACTGAGAACTACGAGCAGTACTTC.

Ten or more counts support this clonotype. The chain carries TRBV7-9 and TRBJ2-1, with a possible D match to TRBD1 (6 bases). The germline CDR1 and CDR2 sequences are SEHNR and FQNEAQ (reference sequence). Trimming removed 11 bases at V and 5 bases at J, with 13 bases between. The CDR3 sequence is 12 residues long. CDR3: CAQGLGNNEQFF. The CDR3 coding sequence is TGTGCCCAGGGGTTGGGGAACAATGAGCAGTTCTTC.

This clonotype was seen at least ten times. The rearrangement joins TRBV28 to TRBJ1-6; 7 bases line up with TRBD1. The CDR3 loop spans 15 amino acids. The junction had 12 bases not matched to a gene; V was cut back by 7 bases and J by 9 bases. Germline assignment: CDR1 MDHEN and CDR2 SYDVKM. The CDR3 nucleotides read TGTGCCAGCAAAGTACTACAGGGGTTTGGTTCACCCCTCCACTTT. Its protein product is CASKVLQGFGSPLHF.

This clonotype was counted at least ten times. This rearrangement joins TRBV7-3 to TRBJ2-5; 12 nucleotides line up with TRBD2. Germline CDR1 SGHTA, CDR2 FQGTGA. J was trimmed by 5 bases and V by 5 bases; bases with no gene match: 6. The CDR3 runs to 15 residues. CDR3 sequence (DNA): TGTGCCAGCAGCATCCTAGCGGGGGGGCAGGAGACCCAGTACTTC. Amino acid sequence: CASSILAGGQETQYF.

This clonotype was observed many times. This chain uses TRBV7-9 with TRBJ2-5; unclear D gene. Germline-derived CDR1 and CDR2 are SEHNR and FQNEAQ (reference sequence). With 4 bases removed from V and 5 bases from J, the gap between germline ends came to 8 bases. This CDR3 comprises 12 residues. The CDR3 reads CASSSYEETQYF. In nucleotides, the CDR3 is TGTGCCAGCAGCTCCTACGAGGAGACCCAGTACTTC. Full variable domain (remainder filled in from reference TRBV7-9 and TRBJ2-5): DTGVSQNPRHKITKRGQNVTFRCDPISEHNRLYWYRQTLGQGPEFLTYFQNEAQLEKSRLLSDRFSAERPKGSFSTLEIQRTEQGDSAMYLCASSSYEETQYFGPGTRLLVL.

This clonotype was detected ten times or more. V and J are TRBV7-8 and TRBJ1-4; D gene unclear. The CDR3 spans 12 residues. Germline lookup yields CDR1 SGHVS and CDR2 FQNEAQ. Trimming left V 3 bases short and J 8 bases short, with 7 bases between. The CDR3 region is CASSFGEEKLFF. The CDR3 DNA follows: TGTGCCAGCAGCTTCGGGGAGGAAAAACTGTTTTTT.

This clonotype was counted only a few times. The rearrangement links TRBV3-1 to TRBJ1-6; 7 bases align to TRBD1. CDR3 length: 15 amino acids. Germline loops: CDR1 LGHDT, CDR2 YNNKEL (reference sequence). V shed 1 base and J 7 bases; nucleotides not matched to a gene: 4. The CDR3 spells CASSQVDRDNSPLHF. The CDR3 coding sequence is TGTGCCAGCAGCCAAGTCGACAGGGACAATTCACCCCTCCACTTT.

About this clonotype itself: It may be a read error: a sequence one base away is much more abundant. The rearrangement joins TRBV25-1 to TRBJ2-1; TRBD2 aligns across 9 bases. Germline V gene lookup returns CDR1 MGHDK and CDR2 SYGVNS. This CDR3 has 16 residues. J lost 4 bases, V lost 8 bases, and 12 bases had no gene match. CDR3 in amino acids: CASCGVRLAGYNEQFF. The CDR3 region has the DNA TGTGCCAGCTGTGGCGTCCGGCTAGCGGGGTACAATGAGCAGTTCTTC.

This clonotype was detected only a few times. The chain couples TRBV20-1 to TRBJ2-1; 9 bases align to TRBD1. This CDR3 is 15 amino acids long. Per the germline V gene, CDR1 is DFQATT and CDR2 is SNEGSKA (reference sequence). V was pared by 6 bases and J by 2 bases, with 8 bases of the junction left unmatched. CDR3 in amino acids: CSAPYRGPTYNEQFF. For the CDR3, the DNA is TGCAGTGCACCCTACAGGGGGCCAACCTACAATGAGCAGTTCTTC.

This chain links TRBV14 with TRBJ2-5; 7 bases line up with TRBD1. Trimming removed 1 base from V and 2 bases from J; junction bases left unmatched: 4. This CDR3 region has 15 residues. Germline CDR1 is SGHDN and CDR2 is FVKESK. The CDR3 loop is CASSQGDRWQETQYF. DNA for the CDR3: TGTGCCAGCAGCCAAGGGGACAGATGGCAAGAGACCCAGTACTTC.

This clonotype was seen many times. The gene calls are TRBV20-1 and TRBJ2-5; D remains unclear. Trimming pared 5 bases from V and 5 bases from J, leaving 9 bases between. This CDR3 spans 11 amino acids. Germline assignment: CDR1 DFQATT and CDR2 SNEGSKA (reference sequence). The DNA of the CDR3 is TGCAGTGCTCCCGTGTTCGAGACCCAGTACTTC. Its translation: CSAPVFETQYF.

This clonotype was observed many times. The DNA for the CDR3 is TGTGCCAGCAGCTTGACTAGCGGGGGGGCCAACATATACGAGCAGTACTTC. It is translated as CASSLTSGGANIYEQYF. V usage is TRBV11-1 and J usage is TRBJ2-7; 14 nucleotides line up with TRBD2. Trimming at V came to 3 bases and at J to 4 bases, leaving 8 bases not matched to a gene. The CDR3 covers 17 residues. Germline values: CDR1 SGHAT, CDR2 FQDESV (reference sequence).

The sample holds a few counts of this clonotype. The rearrangement uses TRBV5-1 and TRBJ2-1, with 10 positions matching TRBD1. With V trimmed by 0 bases and J by 10 bases, 10 bases remained unmatched. CDR1 and CDR2 from the germline V gene are SGHRS and YFSETQ. The CDR3 has 16 amino acids. CDR3: CASSLAGTGVGGEQFF. The CDR3 DNA follows: TGCGCCAGCAGCTTGGCCGGGACAGGGGTGGGCGGCGAGCAGTTCTTC.

Concerning this clonotype itself: Compared with germline, one end of the junction differs, possibly owing to a read error. V gene TRBV29-1 combines with J gene TRBJ2-5, with D perhaps being TRBD1 or TRBD2 (5 bases each). There are 14 residues in the CDR3. Germline V gene lookup returns CDR1 SQVTM and CDR2 ANQGSEA. The CDR3 protein is CSVVWGKYQATQYF. The CDR3, as DNA: TGCAGCGTTGTATGGGGGAAGTACCAAGCGACCCAGTACTTC. The full variable domain, completed using reference TRBV29-1 and TRBJ2-5, is SAVISQKPSRDICQRGTSLTIQCQVDSQVTMMFWYRQQPGQSLTLIATANQGSEATYESGFVIDKFPISRPNLTFSTLTVSNMSPEDSSIYLCSVVWGKYQATQYFGPGTRLLVL.

In this sample, this clonotype turned up a few times. The chain combines TRBV7-9 with TRBJ1-4; the D gene is possibly TRBD1 (6 bases). This CDR3 comprises 17 residues. In germline, CDR1 is SEHNR, CDR2 FQNEAQ (reference sequence). The V gene lost 3 bases and the J gene lost 5 bases, with 19 bases spanning the gap. CDR3 bases: TGTGCCAGCAGCTTCCACCGGGACATTATCCAAAATGAAAAACTGTTTTTT. Its protein is CASSFHRDIIQNEKLFF.

This clonotype was found many times. The V and J genes are TRBV10-3 and TRBJ1-1; D gene uncertain. Trimming removed 8 bases from V and 1 base from J, with 11 bases in between. Germline values: CDR1 ENHRY, CDR2 SYGVKD. The CDR3 runs to 13 residues. The CDR3, as DNA: TGTGCCATCGGGAAGGACCAGAACACTGAAGCTTTCTTT. It codes for CAIGKDQNTEAFF.

This clonotype was seen at least ten times. The rearrangement links TRBV28 to TRBJ2-7; 9 bases map to TRBD1. The trim removed 6 bases at V and 1 base at J, leaving 1 base unmatched. The V gene's germline CDR1 is MDHEN and CDR2 SYDVKM. The CDR3 has 13 amino acids. CDR3 bases: TGTGCCAGCAGAGGACAGGGGTCCTACGAGCAGTACGTC. It yields the protein CASRGQGSYEQYV.

In the case of this clonotype: The junction departs from the called germline gene at one end, perhaps through a read error. This rearrangement joins TRBV3-1 to TRBJ1-2; the D is unclear. There are 14 residues in the CDR3. CDR1 and CDR2 from the germline V gene are LGHDT and YNNKEL (reference sequence). This chain's CDR3 is CASRQVGQDYGYTF. DNA of the CDR3: TGTGCCAGCAGGCAAGTCGGGCAAGATTATGGCTACACCTTC.

This clonotype was seen many times. The chain carries TRBV6-5 and TRBJ1-1, with D perhaps TRBD1 (5 bases). V was trimmed by 6 bases and J by 2 bases, leaving 16 bases between them. This CDR3 contains 15 residues. Per the germline V gene, CDR1 is MNHEY and CDR2 is SVGAGI. CDR3 region: CASSPFRGENTEAFF. The CDR3 bases are TGTGCCAGCAGCCCCTTTCGGGGGGAAAACACTGAAGCTTTCTTT.

This clonotype was counted at least ten times. V is TRBV20-1 and J is TRBJ1-2; tentatively, D is TRBD1 (5 bases). The CDR3 covers 16 residues. Germline CDR1 reads DFQATT; CDR2 reads SNEGSKA (reference sequence). V was cut by 0 bases and J by 2 bases, with 16 bases left in between. In DNA, the CDR3 is TGCAGTGCTAGAGACCCAGGATCTTCAGGGAACTATGGCTACACCTTC. Amino acids: CSARDPGSSGNYGYTF.

Regarding this clonotype: A much bigger clone sits one base away, suggesting this may be a read error. The V call is TRBV7-2, the J call TRBJ1-1; D not resolved. There are 15 residues in the CDR3. CDR1 and CDR2 (germline): SGHTA, FQGNSA. Trimming stripped 6 bases from V and 4 bases from J, with 18 bases between. As DNA, the CDR3 is TGTGCCAGCAGTCAAGGTTCATACCAGGTCACTGAAGCTTTCTTT. Its translation: CASSQGSYQVTEAFF.

This clonotype was counted ten times or more. The J gene is TRBJ2-3, the V gene TRBV2; maybe TRBD1 (8 bases). Germline loops: CDR1 SNHLY, CDR2 FYNNEI. The CDR3 is 15 residues long. Trimming stripped 6 bases from V and 4 bases from J, with 17 bases between. DNA of the CDR3: TGTGCCAGCAGGGTAGACAGGGGAGGGTCAGATACGCAGTATTTT. It yields the protein CASRVDRGGSDTQYF.